Listed below are T cell receptor beta chains from one sample, sequenced in a study of long-term antiretroviral therapy in people with HIV. The method was immunoSEQ multiplex PCR; TCRdb's version includes in-frame clones alone and lacks a portion of them. The repertoire holds around 16,000 clones, with 81% as singletons. The source material was unsorted PBMCs, sampled around 1.3 years before starting antiretroviral therapy. The receptors stem from a man younger than 40 with HIV. CDR3s include the opening cysteine and the closing phenylalanine or tryptophan.

J: TRBJ1-6
V: TRBV11-2
CDR3: CASSLDLSFSGDSPLHF

J: TRBJ2-7
V: TRBV18
CDR3: CASSPGGGTYEQYF

J: TRBJ2-3
V: TRBV4-1
CDR3: CASSQDTGGQDTQYF

J: TRBJ2-7
V: TRBV5-1
CDR3: CASSVGGTSEQYF

J: TRBJ2-5
V: TRBV5-1
CDR3: CASGHWGVLQETQYF

J: TRBJ2-5
V: TRBV28
CDR3: CASNIRGRLETQYF

J: TRBJ1-4
V: TRBV7-8
CDR3: CASGAATNEKLFF

J: TRBJ2-1
V: TRBV7-9
CDR3: CARESLSYNEQFF

J: TRBJ2-1
V: TRBV7-2
CDR3: CASSPRDSDFYNEQFF

J: TRBJ2-2
V: TRBV6-1
CDR3: CASTRTGGTGELFF

J: TRBJ1-1
V: TRBV9
CDR3: CASSVGVAGGTEAFF

J: TRBJ1-1
V: TRBV5-5
CDR3: CASSFRTENTEAFF

J: TRBJ1-1
V: TRBV5-1
CDR3: CASSSGPTLGNTEAFF

J: TRBJ2-1
V: TRBV5-1
CDR3: CASSLEGNEQFF

J: TRBJ2-5
V: TRBV18
CDR3: CASSMGLGKETQYF

J: TRBJ2-1
V: TRBV11-2
CDR3: CASSLLQGNSGGEQFF

J: TRBJ1-1
V: TRBV18
CDR3: CASSPSRVENTEAFF

J: TRBJ2-7
V: TRBV10-1
CDR3: CASSDRATYEQYF

J: TRBJ2-1
V: TRBV25-1
CDR3: CASRDSYNEQFF

J: TRBJ1-3
V: TRBV7-2
CDR3: CASSLDRPKSGNTIYF

J: TRBJ1-2
V: TRBV4-1
CDR3: CASSQDGGNQYGYTF

J: TRBJ1-4
V: TRBV5-1
CDR3: CASSLTGDRGHEKLFF

J: TRBJ1-1
V: TRBV10-2
CDR3: CASSERRVNTEAFF

J: TRBJ1-2
V: TRBV10-2
CDR3: CASSDVPANYGYTF

J: TRBJ2-7
V: TRBV6-1
CDR3: CASSLLLLGSREQYF

J: TRBJ2-3
V: TRBV7-8
CDR3: CASSLGELAVTDTQYF

J: TRBJ2-5
V: TRBV10-2
CDR3: CASSAVGAQETQYF

J: TRBJ2-7
V: TRBV7-8
CDR3: CASSLNYPAVHEQYF

J: TRBJ1-5
V: TRBV4-1
CDR3: CASSQVAGGSNQPQHF

J: TRBJ2-1
V: TRBV29-1
CDR3: CSVEGTSGRVLKNEQFF

J: TRBJ2-7
V: TRBV28
CDR3: CASSGQLSYEQYF

J: TRBJ2-7
V: TRBV11-2
CDR3: CASSGRTGPEPEQYF

J: TRBJ1-6
V: TRBV7-2
CDR3: CASSLARVGGMINSPLHF

J: TRBJ2-2
V: TRBV9
CDR3: CASSMGLAVTGELFF

J: TRBJ1-1
V: TRBV7-9
CDR3: CASSLVIGDTEAFF

J: TRBJ2-6
V: TRBV10-2
CDR3: CASSGGNWANVLTF